This T cell receptor beta chain was obtained from a study of T-cell memory formation after mild COVID-19 (dated by TCRdb to the early 2020s). As for the study more broadly: TCR sequence clusters from the two donors were largely donor specific. Longitudinal TCRalpha and TCRbeta repertoire sequencing tracked T-cell clones expanding and contracting after mild COVID-19 in two donors. The cohort comprised two young, previously healthy adult volunteers, one female and one male. General conclusions and limits of the study: SARS-CoV-2 specificity was not confirmed for the second-wave clones peaking on day 37. Contracting CD4+ clones turned up mainly in the CM and EM memory subsets, whereas EMRA was where CD8+ clones were enriched. Some responding clones were detected in pre-infection memory, suggesting pre-existing cross-reactive memory T cells joined the SARS-CoV-2 response. Only a couple of mild cases were covered by the study, and larger cohorts that include severe cases with pre-infection samples were considered necessary. Balanced CD4/CD8 phenotypes were observed for clones contracting from day 15 to 85, whereas a bias towards CD4+ was observed for a second wave of clones expanding from day 15 to 37.

Ficoll-Paque density gradient centrifugation was the method used to isolate PBMCs. Sequenced on an Illumina NovaSeq 6000. cDNA libraries for TCRalpha and TCRbeta were prepared by 5'RACE using constant-segment primers, with sample barcodes and unique molecular identifiers added. Trizol reagent was used to extract RNA from every sample. Library amplification was performed in two PCR steps, and a second sample barcode and Illumina TruSeq adapters were introduced in the second step. Sequencing of libraries was performed on an Illumina NovaSeq with 2 x 150 bp paired-end reads. In the paper's pipeline: Reads were demultiplexed and collapsed into UMI-guided consensus sequences with migec v1.2.7. Using mixcr v2.1.11, the UMI consensuses were aligned to TRA and TRB V and J templates and assembled into clonotypes. Expanded or contracted clonotypes were those called significant by both edgeR and NoisET, with noise models trained on biological replicates. For edgeR calls, the cutoffs were a false discovery rate-adjusted p below 0.01 and a log2 fold-change threshold of 1. PCA with hierarchical clustering of max-normalized trajectories of the 1000 most abundant clonotypes was used as exploratory dynamics analysis. The CD4 or CD8 phenotype of responding clones was assigned using the separately sequenced CD4+ and CD8+ repertoires. TCRdb took the public reads, trimmed them with fastp at Q25, ran MiXCR for clone calling and kept in-frame beta chains. Every entry covers one CDR3 protein and lists the most common genes and DNA from its rows. None of the V and J calls come from the authors' own analysis; TCRdb made them. This sample has just under 150,000 distinct CDR3 sequences in its table, and 6% to 7% of those were observed once. More than 2% of the sample is taken by the ten largest.

The germline V gene supplies CDR1 SGDLS and CDR2 YYNGEE. Trimming costs V 0 bases and J 1 base, and their ends lie 9 bases apart. The CDR3 goes from the cysteine to the phenylalanine over 15 residues. Only the CDR3 part of the read is kept: 45 bases, read in frame from the first base. This clonotype was recorded many times. There is no known antigen for this receptor. Base quality data are lacking; no much larger clone is found one base away. The sequenced sample was PBMCs or a T cell subset sorted from them (not recorded which). The receptor was derived from an adult woman who had mild COVID-19 (a few samples of this study predate the infection). The sample titles of this study are shuffled in the database, so cell type and time point are left out; the donor was told from shared clones. The rearrangement combines TRBV9 with TRBJ2-3, with no D gene named confidently. CDR3 loop: CASSVGLLRTDTQYF. The nucleotides are TGTGCCAGCAGCGTAGGACTCCTCCGCACAGATACGCAGTATTTT.